The 5 T cell receptor beta chains listed next were all sequenced from one sample in a study of T cells in Graves' hyperthyroidism and ophthalmopathy. RNA transcripts were the template for amplifying TCR beta CDR3 regions. The HTBI primer set was used in a first-round RT-PCR of the TCR CDR3. TCRdb ran MiXCR on the multiplex PCR reads and lists one entry per CDR3 protein. The sample lists a few hundred thousand distinct CDR3 sequences, more than 12% occurring once. The sequencing input was blood. All receptors come from a woman aged 30 to 39 with Graves' hyperthyroidism.

The chain links TRBV5-8 to TRBJ1-5; 7 nucleotides line up with TRBD1. The germline CDR1 and CDR2 sequences are SGHTS and YDEGEE. The J segment lost 8 bases and the V segment lost 2 bases, leaving 13 bases of the junction unmatched. This CDR3 contains 16 residues. CDR3: CASSFTRGRFFEPQHF. In nucleotides, the CDR3 is TGTGCCAGCAGCTTTACGAGGGGGCGGTTTTTTGAGCCCCAGCATTTT.

This clonotype has a count of ten or more. V and J are TRBV2 and TRBJ2-7; no definite D call. Germline assignment: CDR1 SNHLY and CDR2 FYNNEI. The CDR3 runs to 12 residues. The V end was cut by 6 bases, the J end by 0 bases, with 6 bases between. The CDR3 sequence: CASRADSYEQYF. DNA for the CDR3: TGTGCCAGCAGAGCAGACTCCTACGAGCAGTACTTC.

With regard to this clonotype: This may come from a read error, since a much larger clone is one base off. The chain joins TRBV2 to TRBJ2-1; D is perhaps TRBD2 (5 bases). The germline V gene encodes CDR1 SNHLY and CDR2 FYNNEI. CDR3 length equals 15 residues. Trimming removed 6 bases at V and 4 bases at J, with 16 bases between. The CDR3 DNA reads as TGTGCCAGCAGCCTTACGGAGGACCTTTACAATGAGCAGTTCTTC. Residues: CASSLTEDLYNEQFF.

This clonotype has a count of ten or more. The CDR3 coding sequence is TGTGCCAGCAGCAAAACAGGGGAGGGGGAAAAACTGTTTTTT. It yields the protein CASSKTGEGEKLFF. This chain connects TRBV27 to TRBJ1-4; 7 bases line up with TRBD1. V was clipped by 6 bases and J by 8 bases; unmatched bases: 9. The CDR3 spans 14 residues. Germline V gene lookup returns CDR1 MNHEY and CDR2 SMNVEV (reference sequence).

This clonotype was seen more than once but under ten times. This chain joins TRBV12-3 or TRBV12-4 and TRBJ2-1, with D perhaps matching TRBD1 (5 bases). V gave up 3 bases and J gave up 5 bases, with 23 bases separating them. The CDR3 has 18 residues. The CDR3 DNA is TGTGCCAGCAGTTTGTCTTACGGCGGTGTCAAGGGGAACAATGAGCAGTTCTTC. Encoded protein: CASSLSYGGVKGNNEQFF.